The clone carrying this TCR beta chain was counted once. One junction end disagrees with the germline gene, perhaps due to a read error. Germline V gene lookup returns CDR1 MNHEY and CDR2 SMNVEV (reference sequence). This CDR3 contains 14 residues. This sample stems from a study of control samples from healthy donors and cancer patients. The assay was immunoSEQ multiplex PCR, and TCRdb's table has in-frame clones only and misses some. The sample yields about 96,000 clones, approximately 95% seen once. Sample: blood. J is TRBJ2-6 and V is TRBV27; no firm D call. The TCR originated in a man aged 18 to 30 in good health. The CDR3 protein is CASSLSGGTNVLTF. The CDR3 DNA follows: TGTGCCAGCAGTTTATCCGGTGGGACCAACGTCCTGACTTTC.